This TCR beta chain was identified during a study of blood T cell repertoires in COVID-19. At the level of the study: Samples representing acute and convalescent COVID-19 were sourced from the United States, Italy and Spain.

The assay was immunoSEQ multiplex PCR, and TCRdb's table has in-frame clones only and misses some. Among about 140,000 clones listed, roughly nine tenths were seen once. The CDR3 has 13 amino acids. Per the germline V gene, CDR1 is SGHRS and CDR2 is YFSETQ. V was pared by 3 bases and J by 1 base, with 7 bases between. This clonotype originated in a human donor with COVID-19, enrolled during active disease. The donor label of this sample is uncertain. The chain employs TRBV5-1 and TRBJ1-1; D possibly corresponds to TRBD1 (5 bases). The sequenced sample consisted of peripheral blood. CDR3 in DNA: TGCGCCAGCAGCTCCAGGGAGAACACTGAAGCTTTCTTT. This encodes CASSSRENTEAFF.